This T cell receptor beta chain was recovered during a study of a mutant IDH1 vaccine in newly diagnosed glioma. Study-level information: Patients got their first vaccination 4-6 weeks after radiotherapy alone, or with temozolomide cycles. Receipt of radiotherapy, temozolomide, or both preceded the study, and most received both. Patients under treatment included approximately 62% males and about 38% females and had a mean age of approximately 40 years.

With regard to this clone: Its antigen is not known.

As for time point: week 11, during vaccination. Every vaccine dose comprised 300 ug of mutant IDH1 20-mer peptide plus topical imiquimod. Here immunoSEQ multiplex PCR was the method, and the copy in TCRdb shows in-frame clones only, minus some. The repertoire holds roughly 48,000 clones, 75% to 95% seen once, with 2% to 2.5% in the top ten. The CDR3 totals 15 residues. Unmatched junction bases numbered 7, after V lost 7 bases and J lost 5 bases. Germline V gives CDR1 MDHEN, CDR2 SYDVKM. This sequence joins TRBV28 and TRBJ1-4; 10 bases are a match to TRBD1. The TCR originated in a man in his fifties or sixties with glioma. The specimen comprised PBMCs, sampled from a glioma patient whose treatment included an IDH1 peptide vaccine. The chain's CDR3 is CASKLWGQGNEKLFF. Written as DNA, the CDR3 is TGTGCCAGCAAACTATGGGGACAGGGGAATGAAAAACTGTTTTTT. The variable domain in full, with the rest retrieved from reference TRBV28 and TRBJ1-4, is DVKVTQSSRYLVKRTGEKVFLECVQDMDHENMFWYRQDPGLGLRLIYFSYDVKMKEKGDIPEGYSVSREKKERFSLILESASTNQTSMYLCASKLWGQGNEKLFFGSGTQLSVL.